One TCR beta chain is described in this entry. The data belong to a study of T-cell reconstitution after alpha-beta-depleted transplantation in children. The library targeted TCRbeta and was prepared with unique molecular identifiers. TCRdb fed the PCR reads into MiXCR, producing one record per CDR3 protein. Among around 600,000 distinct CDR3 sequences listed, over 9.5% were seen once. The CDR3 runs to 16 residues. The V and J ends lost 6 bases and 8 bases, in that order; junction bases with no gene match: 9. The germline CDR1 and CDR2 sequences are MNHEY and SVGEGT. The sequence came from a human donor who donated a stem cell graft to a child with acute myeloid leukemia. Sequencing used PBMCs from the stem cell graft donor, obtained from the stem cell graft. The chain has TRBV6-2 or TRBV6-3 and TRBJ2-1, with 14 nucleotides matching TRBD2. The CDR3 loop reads CASRTGLAGEGDEQFF. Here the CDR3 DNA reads TGTGCCAGCAGAACGGGACTAGCGGGGGAAGGCGATGAGCAGTTCTTC.